These 6 T cell receptor beta chains share one sample of origin, sequenced in a study of CD8 T cells in Susac syndrome. An input of roughly 0.5 to 1 ug of RNA was subjected to reverse transcription using random hexamers. TCRdb reanalysed the immunoSEQ multiplex PCR reads using MiXCR and keeps one entry per CDR3 protein. The sample consists of under 200,000 distinct CDR3 sequences, around 95% of them appearing once. The specimen was CD4+ T cells from PBMCs. The receptors stem from a human donor with Susac syndrome.

The gene calls are TRBV20-1 and TRBJ1-1; D gene unclear. CDR1 and CDR2 (germline): DFQATT, SNEGSKA (reference sequence). CDR3 size: 13 residues. V was clipped by 5 bases and J by 3 bases, with 13 bases between them. CDR3: CSAVTPGDTEAFF. As DNA, the CDR3 is TGCAGTGCTGTCACCCCCGGGGACACTGAAGCTTTCTTT.

This clonotype was seen a few times. V is TRBV6-6 and J is TRBJ2-7, with 7 nucleotides matching TRBD2. V gave up 6 bases and J gave up 4 bases; unmatched junction bases: 9. The CDR3 runs 14 residues. Germline-derived CDR1 and CDR2 are MNHNY and SVGAGI (reference sequence). CDR3 region: CASSLGGPLYEQYF. In nucleotides, the CDR3 is TGTGCCAGCAGCCTGGGAGGGCCTCTTTACGAGCAGTACTTC.

The CDR3 DNA follows: TGTGCTAGTGGTTTGGACCCCAACACTGAAGCTTTCTTT. Translating it yields CASGLDPNTEAFF. The chain combines TRBV12-5 with TRBJ1-1; D gene uncertain. CDR1 is LGHNT and CDR2 is FRNRAP in the germline V gene. This CDR3 has 13 amino acids. The V and J ends lost 1 base and 2 bases respectively, with 5 bases between them.

The V and J genes are TRBV30 and TRBJ1-2; D remains unclear. V lost 3 bases and J 3 bases, leaving 20 bases between the germline ends. CDR3 length equals 16 residues. Germline V gene data show CDR1 as GTSNPN and CDR2 as SVGIG (reference sequence). DNA of the CDR3: TGTGCCTGGAGCGACGGCGGCGCAGGAGTCTACTATGGCTACACCTTC. This codes for CAWSDGGAGVYYGYTF.

This chain joins TRBV3-1 and TRBJ2-7, with D possibly matching TRBD1 (6 bases). The V and J ends lost 1 base and 6 bases respectively, with 10 bases between them. CDR1 LGHDT and CDR2 YNNKEL come from the germline V gene (reference sequence). The CDR3 loop spans 13 amino acids. The CDR3: CASSQAPQGEQYF. In nucleotides, the CDR3 is TGTGCCAGCAGCCAAGCCCCACAGGGCGAGCAGTACTTC.

The chain recombines TRBV5-1 with TRBJ2-2, with TRBD1 identical over 8 bases. Germline V lookup: CDR1 SGHRS, CDR2 YFSETQ. Trimming took 6 bases from V and 3 from J; bases not matched to a gene: 10. The CDR3 has 16 amino acids. For the CDR3, the DNA is TGCGCCAGCACGACAGGGGCCCGTTTGGACACCGGGGAGCTGTTTTTT. Protein: CASTTGARLDTGELFF.